This entry describes one T cell receptor (beta chain). This entry belongs to a study of blood T cell repertoires in COVID-19. Background on the study: There were acute and convalescent COVID-19 samples, and they came from the United States, Italy and Spain.

In the original analysis: It was from reference gene primer amplification that nucleated cell counts were estimated. Produced via immunoSEQ multiplex PCR; TCRdb's table is partial and in-frame only. The DNA was the basis for D and trimming; V, J and clone size are from that table. This repertoire shows hundreds of thousands of clones, over 75% found once; its top ten account for about 14%. This CDR3 has 17 amino acids. Trimming cost V 2 bases and J 6 bases; bases outside gene matches: 13. The germline CDR1 and CDR2 sequences are MNHEY and SMNVEV (reference sequence). The origin of this receptor is a human donor in a cohort sampled during active COVID-19. The chain recombines TRBV27 with TRBJ2-7; the match to TRBD2 covers 10 bases. Sequencing input: peripheral blood. In DNA form, the CDR3 reads TGTGCCAGCAGTTTACTTCGGTTGGGGACTAGCGACAGCGAGCAGTACTTC. It translates to CASSLLRLGTSDSEQYF.